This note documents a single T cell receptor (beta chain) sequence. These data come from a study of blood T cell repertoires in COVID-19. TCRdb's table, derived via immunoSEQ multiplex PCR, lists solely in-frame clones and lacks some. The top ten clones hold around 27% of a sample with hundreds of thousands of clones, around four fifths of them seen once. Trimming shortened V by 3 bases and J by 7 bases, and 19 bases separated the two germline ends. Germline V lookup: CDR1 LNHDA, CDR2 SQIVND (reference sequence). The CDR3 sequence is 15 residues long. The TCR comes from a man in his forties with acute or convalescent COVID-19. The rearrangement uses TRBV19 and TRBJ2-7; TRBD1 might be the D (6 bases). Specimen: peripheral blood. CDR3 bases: TGTGCCAGTAGTATGGACAGAGATGGGTCGGGGGAGCAGTACTTC. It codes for CASSMDRDGSGEQYF.